A selection of T cell receptor beta chains follows, all from one sample in a study of blood T cell repertoires in COVID-19. The protocol was immunoSEQ multiplex PCR, while the TCRdb copy is restricted to in-frame clones and leaves out a portion. Of hundreds of thousands of clones listed, 75% to 90% were seen once; the top ten hold roughly 7.2%. The specimen was peripheral blood. The receptors derive from an older woman with COVID-19, enrolled during active disease. Each CDR3 is given without its conserved first and last residue. A D gene is named only where the DNA matches it firmly.

>-|TRBV6-5
ASSGVNTEAF
>-|TRBV6-6
ASSWRDSFSYEQY
>TRBD1|TRBV6-6
ASSYAGTGNSPLH
>-|TRBV6-5
ASTWDWGNEKLF
>-|TRBV9
ASSVEGRDTEAF
>TRBD1|TRBV6-6
ASSSAGGNTEAF
>-|TRBV3-1/TRBV3-2
ASSQGAGSYNEQF
>-|TRBV5-6
ASSLDTGSGNTIY
>-|TRBV2
ASSQNRVELNTEAF
>-|TRBV7-3
ASSLIVDNEQF
>TRBD1|TRBV10-3
AISVQGGGYT
>TRBD2|TRBV7-3
ASSPGGPIYNEQF
>TRBD1|TRBV29-1
SVRQGANYGYT
>TRBD1|TRBV27
ASSFGTGGVDGYT
>TRBD1|TRBV7-9
ASSTGTAYEQY
>TRBD1|TRBV30
AWSEGAREGYT
>-|TRBV2
ASSNPTSVSKTQY
>TRBD1|TRBV18
ASSPWTGLSYEQY
>TRBD1|TRBV5-3
ARSISRSTGVVTGELF
>-|TRBV18
ASSPPGGFGYT
>TRBD1|TRBV2
ASSSQGARSPLH
>-|TRBV7-9
ATSVSGVLYEQY
>-|TRBV7-9
ASSHLPTVFTSGTYEQY
>-|TRBV30
AWSIQGNQPQH
>TRBD2|TRBV11-3
ASSLDPGGFNNEQF
>-|TRBV5-1
ASSVGSGGTDTQY
>-|TRBV5-4
ASSSQGGGGETQY
>-|TRBV7-9
ASSLVPAGQETQY
>TRBD1|TRBV2
ASTDGQGTPLH
>-|TRBV19
ASTPLRGGHTEAF